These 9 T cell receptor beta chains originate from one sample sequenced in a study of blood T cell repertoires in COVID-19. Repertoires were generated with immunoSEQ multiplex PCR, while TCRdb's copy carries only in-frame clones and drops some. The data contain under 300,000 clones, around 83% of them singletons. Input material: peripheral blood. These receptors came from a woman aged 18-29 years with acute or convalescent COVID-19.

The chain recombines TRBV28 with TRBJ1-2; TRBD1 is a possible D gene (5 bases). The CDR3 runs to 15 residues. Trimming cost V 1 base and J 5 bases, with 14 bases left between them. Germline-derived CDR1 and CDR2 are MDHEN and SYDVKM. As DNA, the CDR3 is TGTGCCAGCAGTTTATACGGGGGGGTGTGGTATGGCTACACCTTC. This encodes CASSLYGGVWYGYTF.

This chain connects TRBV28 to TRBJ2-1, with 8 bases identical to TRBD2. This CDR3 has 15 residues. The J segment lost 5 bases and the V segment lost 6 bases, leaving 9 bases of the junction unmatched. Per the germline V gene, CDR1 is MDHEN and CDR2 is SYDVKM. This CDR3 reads CASSSWTSSHNEQFF. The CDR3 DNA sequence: TGTGCCAGCAGCAGTTGGACTAGCTCGCACAATGAGCAGTTCTTC.

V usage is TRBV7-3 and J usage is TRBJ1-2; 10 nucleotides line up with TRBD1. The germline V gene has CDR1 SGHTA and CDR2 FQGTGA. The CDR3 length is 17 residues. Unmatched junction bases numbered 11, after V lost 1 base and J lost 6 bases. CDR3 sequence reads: CASSLNAGTGASDGYTF. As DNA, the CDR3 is TGTGCCAGCAGCTTAAACGCCGGGACAGGGGCCTCGGATGGCTACACCTTC.

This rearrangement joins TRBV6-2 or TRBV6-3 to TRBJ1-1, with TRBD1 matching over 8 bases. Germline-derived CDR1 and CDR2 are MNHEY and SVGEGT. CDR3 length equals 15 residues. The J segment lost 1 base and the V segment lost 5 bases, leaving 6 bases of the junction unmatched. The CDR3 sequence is CASSQDRAWNTEAFF. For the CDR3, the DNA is TGTGCCAGCAGTCAGGACAGGGCTTGGAACACTGAAGCTTTCTTT.

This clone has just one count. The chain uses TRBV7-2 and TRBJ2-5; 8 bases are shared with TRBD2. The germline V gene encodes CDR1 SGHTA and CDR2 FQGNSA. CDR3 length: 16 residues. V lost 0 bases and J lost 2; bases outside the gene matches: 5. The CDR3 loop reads CASSLASGGIQETQYF. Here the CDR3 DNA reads TGTGCCAGCAGCTTAGCGTCGGGAGGGATACAAGAGACCCAGTACTTC. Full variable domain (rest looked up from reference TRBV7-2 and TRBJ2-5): GAGVSQSPSNKVTEKGKDVELRCDPISGHTALYWYRQSLGQGLEFLIYFQGNSAPDKSGLPSDRFSAERTGGSVSTLTIQRTQQEDSAVYLCASSLASGGIQETQYFGPGTRLLVL.

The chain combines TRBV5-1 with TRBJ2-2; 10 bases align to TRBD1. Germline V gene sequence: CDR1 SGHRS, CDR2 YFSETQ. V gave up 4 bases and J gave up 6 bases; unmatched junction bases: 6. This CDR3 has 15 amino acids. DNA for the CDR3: TGCGCCAGCAGCCTAGGACAGGGGGTGGCCGGGGAGCTGTTTTTT. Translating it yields CASSLGQGVAGELFF.

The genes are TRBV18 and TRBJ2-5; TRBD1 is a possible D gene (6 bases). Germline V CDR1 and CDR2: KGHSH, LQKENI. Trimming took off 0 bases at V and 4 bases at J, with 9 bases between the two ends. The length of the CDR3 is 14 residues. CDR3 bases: TGTGCCAGCTCACCACCGGGACACAGAGAGACCCAGTACTTC. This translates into CASSPPGHRETQYF.

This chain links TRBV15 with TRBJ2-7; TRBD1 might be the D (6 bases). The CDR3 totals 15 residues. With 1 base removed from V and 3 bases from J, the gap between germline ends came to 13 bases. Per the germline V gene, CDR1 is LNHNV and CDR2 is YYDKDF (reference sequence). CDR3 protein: CATSRGPTGRYEQYF. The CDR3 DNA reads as TGTGCCACCAGCAGAGGCCCTACAGGGCGCTACGAGCAGTACTTC. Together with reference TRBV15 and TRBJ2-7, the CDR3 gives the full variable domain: DAMVIQNPRYQVTQFGKPVTLSCSQTLNHNVMYWYQQKSSQAPKLLFHYYDKDFNNEADTPDNFQSRRPNTSFCFLDIRSPGLGDTAMYLCATSRGPTGRYEQYFGPGTRLTVT.

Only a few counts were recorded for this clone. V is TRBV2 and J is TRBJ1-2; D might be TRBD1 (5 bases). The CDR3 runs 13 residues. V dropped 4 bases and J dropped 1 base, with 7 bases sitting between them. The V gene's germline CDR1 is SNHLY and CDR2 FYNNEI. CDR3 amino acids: CASSGQLNYGYTF. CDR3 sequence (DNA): TGTGCCAGCAGTGGACAGCTTAACTATGGCTACACCTTC.